This is a list of T cell receptor beta chains from one sample in a study of spatial heterogeneity in lung cancer. TCRdb processed the 5' RACE reads anew with MiXCR; each CDR3 protein has one entry. The sample lists 80,000 to 95,000 distinct CDR3 sequences, around 8.6% occurring once. Sequenced material: PBMCs, taken at surgery. These receptors originate from a male donor with early-stage non-small cell lung cancer. The CDR3 runs from the conserved cysteine through the conserved F or W. A D gene is named only where the DNA matches it firmly. Not every row has a clone size; where given, it reads once, few, many or a size class.

V gene,CDR3 length,D gene,J gene,clone size,CDR3 protein,CDR3 DNA
TRBV11-3,14,NA,TRBJ2-3,many,CASSSDGDTDTQYF,TGTGCCAGCAGCTCGGACGGGGACACAGATACGCAGTATTTT
TRBV19,14,TRBD2,TRBJ2-7,NA,CASSPGLAAYEQYF,TGTGCCAGTAGTCCGGGACTAGCGGCCTACGAGCAGTACTTC
TRBV20-1,13,TRBD1,TRBJ2-3,NA,CSARTGGTDTQYF,TGCAGTGCTCGGACAGGGGGGACAGATACGCAGTATTTT
TRBV5-1,14,TRBD2,TRBJ2-3,few,CASSWGGPTDTQYF,TGCGCCAGCAGCTGGGGAGGGCCCACAGATACGCAGTATTTT
TRBV6-5,13,NA,TRBJ2-7,many,CASSRKERYEQYF,TGTGCCAGCAGTCGTAAGGAGAGGTACGAGCAGTACTTC
TRBV27,13,NA,TRBJ2-7,few,CASSLFPRGEQYF,TGTGCCAGCAGTTTATTTCCACGGGGAGAGCAGTACTTC
TRBV19,15,TRBD2,TRBJ2-1,many,CASSIGLAVSHEQFF,TGTGCCAGTAGTATAGGCCTAGCGGTATCCCATGAGCAGTTCTTC
TRBV27,12,NA,TRBJ1-1,NA,CASSSRFSEAFF,TGTGCCAGCAGCTCCCGGTTTTCTGAAGCTTTCTTT
TRBV5-6,12,NA,TRBJ1-1,many,CASSLGDTEAFF,TGTGCCAGCAGTTTGGGGGACACTGAAGCTTTCTTT
TRBV9,14,NA,TRBJ2-7,few,CASRRRSVGYEQYF,TGTGCCAGCAGACGCCGGTCCGTTGGCTACGAGCAGTACTTC
TRBV5-5,13,NA,TRBJ1-1,NA,CASSLLGRTEAFF,TGTGCCAGCAGCTTGTTAGGGCGGACTGAAGCTTTCTTT
TRBV25-1,18,TRBD1,TRBJ2-7,many,CASSELGVRTGRTYEQYF,TGTGCCAGCAGTGAATTGGGCGTTAGGACAGGGCGAACCTACGAGCAGTACTTC
TRBV20-1,15,NA,TRBJ1-2,NA,CSATKGGRESDGYTF,TGCAGTGCCACCAAGGGGGGCAGGGAGTCAGATGGCTACACCTTC
TRBV7-3,13,NA,TRBJ1-3,many,CASSLTEGNTIYF,TGTGCCAGCAGCTTAACTGAAGGAAACACCATATATTTT
TRBV5-1,14,TRBD2,TRBJ2-3,few,CASSLTSGVDTQYF,TGCGCCAGCAGCCTCACTAGCGGGGTAGATACGCAGTATTTT
TRBV29-1,13,NA,TRBJ2-5,NA,CSVPPKGGETQYF,TGCAGCGTGCCCCCCAAGGGGGGCGAGACCCAGTACTTC
TRBV20-1,13,NA,TRBJ1-1,NA,CSCYPPRGTEAFF,TGCAGTTGCTACCCGCCTCGCGGGACTGAAGCTTTCTTT
TRBV29-1,15,NA,TRBJ2-5,few,CSVGPQGGRRETQYF,TGCAGCGTTGGACCACAGGGGGGGAGACGAGAGACCCAGTACTTC
TRBV18,17,TRBD2,TRBJ2-3,many,CASSPFSSGRSTDTQYF,TGTGCCAGCTCACCCTTCTCCAGCGGGAGGAGCACAGATACGCAGTATTTT
TRBV5-4,17,NA,TRBJ2-6,few,CASSLARTRSGANVLTF,TGTGCCAGCAGCTTAGCTAGGACCCGCTCTGGGGCCAACGTCCTGACTTTC
TRBV20-1,15,NA,TRBJ2-7,NA,CSATPDSIYSYEQYF,TGCAGTGCTACCCCGGACAGTATCTACTCCTACGAGCAGTACTTC
TRBV7-2,13,NA,TRBJ2-7,many,CASSQQDSYEQYF,TGTGCCAGCAGCCAACAGGATTCCTACGAGCAGTACTTC
TRBV28,13,NA,TRBJ2-2,NA,CASTGGNTGELFF,TGTGCCAGCACCGGGGGGAACACCGGGGAGCTGTTTTTT
TRBV7-2,13,NA,TRBJ2-5,NA,CASSTYGKETQYF,TGTGCCAGCAGCACTTATGGGAAAGAGACCCAGTACTTC
TRBV19,13,NA,TRBJ2-2,NA,CASRQGSTGELFF,TGTGCCAGTAGACAGGGATCCACCGGGGAGCTGTTTTTT